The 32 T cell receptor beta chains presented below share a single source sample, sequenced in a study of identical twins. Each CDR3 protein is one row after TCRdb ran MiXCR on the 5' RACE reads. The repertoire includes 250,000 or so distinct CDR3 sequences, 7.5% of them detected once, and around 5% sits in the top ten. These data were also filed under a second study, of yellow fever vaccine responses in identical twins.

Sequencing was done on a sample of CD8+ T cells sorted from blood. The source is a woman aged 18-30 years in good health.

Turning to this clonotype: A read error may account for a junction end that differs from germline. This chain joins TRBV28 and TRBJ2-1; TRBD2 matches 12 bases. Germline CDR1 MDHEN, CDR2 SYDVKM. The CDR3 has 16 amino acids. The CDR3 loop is CTSSPTTSGGNNEQFF. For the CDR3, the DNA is TGTACCAGCAGTCCAACCACTAGCGGGGGGAACAATGAGCAGTTCTTC.

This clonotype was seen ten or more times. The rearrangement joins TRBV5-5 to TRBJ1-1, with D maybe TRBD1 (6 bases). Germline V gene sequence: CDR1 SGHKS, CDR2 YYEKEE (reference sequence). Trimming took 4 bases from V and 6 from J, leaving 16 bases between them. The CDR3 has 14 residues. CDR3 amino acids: CASSQQGIVAEAFF. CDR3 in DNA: TGTGCCAGCAGCCAACAGGGTATCGTGGCTGAAGCTTTCTTT.

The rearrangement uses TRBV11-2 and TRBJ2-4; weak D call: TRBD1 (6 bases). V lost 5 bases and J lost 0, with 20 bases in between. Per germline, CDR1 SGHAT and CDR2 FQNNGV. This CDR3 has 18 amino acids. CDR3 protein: CASSPSTRGPLAKNIQYF. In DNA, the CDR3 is TGTGCCAGCAGCCCCTCTACCAGGGGCCCACTAGCCAAAAACATTCAGTACTTC.

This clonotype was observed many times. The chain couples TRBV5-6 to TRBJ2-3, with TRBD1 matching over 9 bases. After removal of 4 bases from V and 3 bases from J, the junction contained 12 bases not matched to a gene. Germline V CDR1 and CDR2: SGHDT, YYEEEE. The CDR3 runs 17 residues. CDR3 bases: TGTGCCAGCAGCATAGGGACAGGGCTCTTCTCTACAGATACGCAGTATTTT. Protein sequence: CASSIGTGLFSTDTQYF. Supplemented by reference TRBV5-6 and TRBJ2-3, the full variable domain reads DAGVTQSPTHLIKTRGQQVTLRCSPKSGHDTVSWYQQALGQGPQFIFQYYEEEERQRGNFPDRFSGHQFPNYSSELNVNALLLGDSALYLCASSIGTGLFSTDTQYFGPGTRLTVL.

CDR3 DNA sequence: TGTGCCAGCAGCTTATATTCTGCTAATGAGCAGTTCTTC. Translation gives CASSLYSANEQFF. This chain connects TRBV7-9 to TRBJ2-1; D ambiguous. The CDR3 has 13 amino acids. Per the germline V gene, CDR1 is SEHNR and CDR2 is FQNEAQ (reference sequence). V lost 2 bases to trimming and J lost 7 bases, with 9 bases between them.

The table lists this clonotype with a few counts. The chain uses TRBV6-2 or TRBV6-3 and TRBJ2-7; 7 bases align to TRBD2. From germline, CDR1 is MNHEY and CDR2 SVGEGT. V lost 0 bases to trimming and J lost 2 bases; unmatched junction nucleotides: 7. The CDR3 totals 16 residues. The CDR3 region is CASSYSTSADPYEQYF. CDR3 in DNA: TGTGCCAGCAGTTACTCTACTAGCGCAGATCCCTACGAGCAGTACTTC.

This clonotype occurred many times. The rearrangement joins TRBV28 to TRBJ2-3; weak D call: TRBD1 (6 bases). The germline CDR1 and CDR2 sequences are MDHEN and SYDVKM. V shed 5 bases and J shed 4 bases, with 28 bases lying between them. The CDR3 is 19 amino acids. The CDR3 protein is CASSPTHVRDPRGPDTQYF. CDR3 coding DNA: TGTGCCAGCAGTCCGACTCACGTTCGGGACCCCAGGGGACCAGATACGCAGTATTTT.

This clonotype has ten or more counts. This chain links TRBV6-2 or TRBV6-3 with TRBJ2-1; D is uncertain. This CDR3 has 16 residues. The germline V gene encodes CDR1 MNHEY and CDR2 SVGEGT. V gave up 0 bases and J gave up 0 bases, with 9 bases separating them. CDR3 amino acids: CASSYSDPVSYNEQFF. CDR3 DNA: TGTGCCAGCAGTTACTCAGATCCGGTCTCCTACAATGAGCAGTTCTTC.

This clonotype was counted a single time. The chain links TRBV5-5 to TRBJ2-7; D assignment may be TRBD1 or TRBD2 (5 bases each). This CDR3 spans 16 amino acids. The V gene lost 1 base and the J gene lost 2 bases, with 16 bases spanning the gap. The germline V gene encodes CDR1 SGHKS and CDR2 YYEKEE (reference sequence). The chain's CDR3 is CASSLLGTLFTYEQYF. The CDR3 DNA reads TGTGCCAGCAGCTTGCTGGGGACCCTATTTACCTACGAGCAGTACTTC.

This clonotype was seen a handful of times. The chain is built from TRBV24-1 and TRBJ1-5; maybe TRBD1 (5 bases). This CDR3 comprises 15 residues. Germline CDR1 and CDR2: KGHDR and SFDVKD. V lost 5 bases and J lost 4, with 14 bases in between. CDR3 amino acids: CATSAGKLGNQPQHF. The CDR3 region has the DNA TGTGCCACCAGTGCAGGGAAGTTGGGAAATCAGCCCCAGCATTTT.

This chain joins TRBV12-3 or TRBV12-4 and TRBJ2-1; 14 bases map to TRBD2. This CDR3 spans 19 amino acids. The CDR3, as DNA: TGTACCTTCTGTTCCCTGACTAGCGGGGGGGTCGGCTCCTACAATGAGCAGTTCTTC. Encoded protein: CTFCSLTSGGVGSYNEQFF.

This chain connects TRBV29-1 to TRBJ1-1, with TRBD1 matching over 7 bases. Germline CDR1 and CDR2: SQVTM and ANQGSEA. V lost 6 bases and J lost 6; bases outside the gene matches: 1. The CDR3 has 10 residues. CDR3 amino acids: CSVQGAEAFF. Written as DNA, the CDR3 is TGCAGCGTCCAGGGGGCTGAAGCTTTCTTT.

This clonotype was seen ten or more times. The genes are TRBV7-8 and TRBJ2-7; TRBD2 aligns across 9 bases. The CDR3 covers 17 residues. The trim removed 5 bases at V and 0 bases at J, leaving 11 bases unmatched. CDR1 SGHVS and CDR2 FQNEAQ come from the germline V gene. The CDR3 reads CASSPTSLAGSSYEQYV. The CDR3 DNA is TGTGCCAGCAGCCCAACATCCCTAGCGGGGAGCTCCTACGAGCAGTACGTC.

CDR3 nucleotide sequence: TGTGCCAGCAGCTTGGGACTAGCGACGGGGGGGGAGCTGTTTTTT. This encodes CASSLGLATGGELFF. The chain links TRBV5-6 to TRBJ2-2, with TRBD2 matching over 8 bases. The CDR3 sequence is 15 residues long. V lost 0 bases, J lost 8 bases, and 6 bases stayed unmatched. Germline V gene lookup returns CDR1 SGHDT and CDR2 YYEEEE.

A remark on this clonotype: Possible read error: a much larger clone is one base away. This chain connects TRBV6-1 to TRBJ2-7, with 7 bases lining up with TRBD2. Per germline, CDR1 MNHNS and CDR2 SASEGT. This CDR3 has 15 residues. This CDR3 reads CTSKNRVAGWYEQYF. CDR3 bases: TGTACCAGCAAGAACAGAGTAGCGGGCTGGTACGAGCAGTACTTC.

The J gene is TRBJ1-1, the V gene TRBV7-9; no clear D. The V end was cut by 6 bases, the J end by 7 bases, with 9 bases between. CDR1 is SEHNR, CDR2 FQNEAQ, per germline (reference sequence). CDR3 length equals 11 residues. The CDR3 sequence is CASRQLIEAFF. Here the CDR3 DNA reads TGTGCCAGCAGACAACTGATTGAAGCTTTCTTT.

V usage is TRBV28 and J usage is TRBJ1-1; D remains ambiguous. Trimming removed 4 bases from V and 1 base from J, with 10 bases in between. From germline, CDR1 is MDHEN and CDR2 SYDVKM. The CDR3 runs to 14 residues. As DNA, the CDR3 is TGTGCCAGCAGTTATCGGAAAAAGAACACTGAAGCTTTCTTT. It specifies CASSYRKKNTEAFF.

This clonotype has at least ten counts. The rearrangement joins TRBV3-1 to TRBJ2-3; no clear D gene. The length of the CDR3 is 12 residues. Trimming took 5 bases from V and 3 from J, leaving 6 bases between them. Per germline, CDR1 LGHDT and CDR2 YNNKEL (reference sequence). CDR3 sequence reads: CASSSVTDTQYF. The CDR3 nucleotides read TGTGCCAGCAGCTCCGTTACAGATACGCAGTATTTT.

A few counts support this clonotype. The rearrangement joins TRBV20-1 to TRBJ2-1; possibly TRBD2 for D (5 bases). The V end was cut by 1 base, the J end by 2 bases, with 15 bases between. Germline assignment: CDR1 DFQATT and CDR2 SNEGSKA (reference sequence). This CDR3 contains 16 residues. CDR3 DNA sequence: TGCAGTGCTAGAGGGGGTGGGCGGGCAGCCTACAATGAGCAGTTCTTC. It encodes CSARGGGRAAYNEQFF.

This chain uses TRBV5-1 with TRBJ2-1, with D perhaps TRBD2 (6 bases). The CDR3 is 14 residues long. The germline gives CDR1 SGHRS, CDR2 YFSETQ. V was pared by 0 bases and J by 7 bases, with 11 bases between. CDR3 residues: CASSLGGEENEQFF. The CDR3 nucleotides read TGCGCCAGCAGCTTGGGCGGGGAGGAGAATGAGCAGTTCTTC.

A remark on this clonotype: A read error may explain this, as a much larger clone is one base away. CDR3 protein: CACSQQMDRGLTDTQYF. The CDR3, as DNA: TGTGCCTGCAGCCAACAAATGGACAGGGGACTCACAGATACGCAGTATTTT. The chain joins TRBV3-1 to TRBJ2-3, with 9 bases matching TRBD1. Germline CDR1 LGHDT, CDR2 YNNKEL (reference sequence). This CDR3 has 17 residues.

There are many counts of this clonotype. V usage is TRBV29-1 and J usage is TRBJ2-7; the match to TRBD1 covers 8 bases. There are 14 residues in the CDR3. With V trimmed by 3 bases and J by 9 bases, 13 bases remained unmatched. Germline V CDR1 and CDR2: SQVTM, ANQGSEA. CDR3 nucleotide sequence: TGCAGCGTTGACCCTGGACAGGGATCCATGGTGCAGTACTTC. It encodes CSVDPGQGSMVQYF.

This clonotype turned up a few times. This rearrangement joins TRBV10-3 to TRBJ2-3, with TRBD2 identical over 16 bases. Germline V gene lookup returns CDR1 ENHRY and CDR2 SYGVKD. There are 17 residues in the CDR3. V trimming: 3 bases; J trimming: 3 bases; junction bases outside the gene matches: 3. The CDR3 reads CAISDGTSGGATDTQYF. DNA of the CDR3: TGTGCCATCAGTGATGGGACTAGCGGGGGGGCGACAGATACGCAGTATTTT.

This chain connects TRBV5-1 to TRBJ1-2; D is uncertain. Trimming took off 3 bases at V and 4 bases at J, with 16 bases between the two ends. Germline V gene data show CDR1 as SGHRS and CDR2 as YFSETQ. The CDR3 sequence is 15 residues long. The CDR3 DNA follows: TGCGCCAGCAGCTCTGCAGTCATTTCGGGCTATGGCTACACCTTC. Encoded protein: CASSSAVISGYGYTF.

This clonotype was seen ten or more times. The CDR3 protein is CASSHRGASGQGELFF. The CDR3 DNA reads TGTGCCAGCAGTCACAGAGGGGCTAGTGGACAGGGGGAGCTGTTTTTT. The chain recombines TRBV28 with TRBJ2-2, with D perhaps TRBD1 (6 bases). V shed 5 bases and J shed 8 bases, with 21 bases lying between them. CDR3 size: 16 residues. Germline V gene lookup returns CDR1 MDHEN and CDR2 SYDVKM.

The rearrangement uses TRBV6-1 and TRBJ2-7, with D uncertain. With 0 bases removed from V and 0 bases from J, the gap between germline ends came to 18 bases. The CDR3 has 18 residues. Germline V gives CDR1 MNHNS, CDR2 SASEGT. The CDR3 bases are TGTGCCAGCAGTGAAGCAGCAACACGGCAGTATAGCTCCTACGAGCAGTACTTC. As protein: CASSEAATRQYSSYEQYF.

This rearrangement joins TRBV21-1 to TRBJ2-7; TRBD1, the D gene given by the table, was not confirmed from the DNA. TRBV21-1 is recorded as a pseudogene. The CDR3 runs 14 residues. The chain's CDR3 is CASSKAGQGCEQYV. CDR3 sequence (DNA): TGTGCCAGCAGCAAAGCTGGTCAGGGGTGCGAGCAGTACGTC.

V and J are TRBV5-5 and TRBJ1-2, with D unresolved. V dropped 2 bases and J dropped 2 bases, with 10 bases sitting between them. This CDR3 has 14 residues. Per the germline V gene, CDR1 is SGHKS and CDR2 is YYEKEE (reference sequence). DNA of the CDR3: TGTGCCAGCAGCTTAGAGAGAGGGAACTATGGCTACACCTTC. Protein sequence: CASSLERGNYGYTF.

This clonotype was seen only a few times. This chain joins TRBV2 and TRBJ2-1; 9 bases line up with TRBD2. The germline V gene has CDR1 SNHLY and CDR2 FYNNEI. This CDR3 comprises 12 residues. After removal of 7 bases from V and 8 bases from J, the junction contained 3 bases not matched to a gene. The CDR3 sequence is CASMAGGYEQFF. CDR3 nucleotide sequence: TGTGCCAGCATGGCGGGAGGGTATGAGCAGTTCTTC. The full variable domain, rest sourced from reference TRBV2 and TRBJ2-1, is EPEVTQTPSHQVTQMGQEVILRCVPISNHLYFYWYRQILGQKVEFLVSFYNNEISEKSEIFDDQFSVERPDGSNFTLKIRSTKLEDSAMYFCASMAGGYEQFFGPGTRLTVL.

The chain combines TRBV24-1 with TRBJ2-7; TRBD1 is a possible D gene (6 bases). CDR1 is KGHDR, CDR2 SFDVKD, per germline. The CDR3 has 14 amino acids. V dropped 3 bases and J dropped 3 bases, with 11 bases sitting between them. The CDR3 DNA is TGTGCCACCAGTGATCCTCTGGACAGCTACGAGCAGTACTTC. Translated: CATSDPLDSYEQYF.

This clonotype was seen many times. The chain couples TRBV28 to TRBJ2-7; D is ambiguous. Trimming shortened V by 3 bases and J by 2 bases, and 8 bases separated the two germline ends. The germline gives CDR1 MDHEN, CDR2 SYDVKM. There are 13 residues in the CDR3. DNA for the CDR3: TGTGCCAGCAGTTTTGGCAGTCCCTACGAGCAGTACTTC. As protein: CASSFGSPYEQYF.

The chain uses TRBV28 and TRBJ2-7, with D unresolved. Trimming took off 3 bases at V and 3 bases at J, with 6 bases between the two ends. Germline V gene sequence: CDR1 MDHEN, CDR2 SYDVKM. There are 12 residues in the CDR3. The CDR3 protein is CASSFHNYEQYF. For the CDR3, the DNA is TGTGCCAGCAGTTTTCACAACTACGAGCAGTACTTC.